Below, 24 T cell receptor beta chains from the same sample are listed, as sequenced in a study of beta chain features in type 1 diabetes (dated by TCRdb to 2016 to 2019). Libraries were built with the immunoSEQ multiplex PCR assay. The entire amount of isolated RNA was reverse transcribed using the High Capacity cDNA Reverse Transcription Kit, so the sequenced TCRB transcripts were expressed ones. TCRdb retrieved this table from immuneACCESS and kept in-frame rearrangements only. Not all clones are present; in checked studies, unresolved V genes account for under half, and no reason is known for the remainder. Present in this sample are roughly 730,000 clones, roughly 13% of which were seen just once. The leading ten clones occupy less than 0.025% of the sample. The investigation overall reported the following: A moderate but significant shortening of TCRB CDR3 length was observed in type 1 diabetes patients in all four CD4+ subsets.

These receptors' antigens are unknown. What was sequenced was naive CD4+ T cells from blood. The cell subset or site label of this sample denotes: true naive CD4+ T cells. The receptors shown here come from a man aged 18 to 29 with type 1 diabetes.

This clone came up a few times. CDR3 bases: TGTGCCAGCAGCTTACCGCGGGGGAGTAACAATGAGCAGTTCTTC. This encodes CASSLPRGSNNEQFF. The rearrangement uses TRBV7-9 and TRBJ2-1; 7 bases agree with TRBD2. V trimming: 2 bases; J trimming: 5 bases; junction bases outside the gene matches: 6. Germline V gene sequence: CDR1 SEHNR, CDR2 FQNEAQ (reference sequence). The CDR3 has 15 residues.

The V gene is TRBV7-3, the J gene TRBJ2-3; D unclear. Germline lookup yields CDR1 SGHTA and CDR2 FQGTGA. The CDR3 sequence is 14 residues long. V was pared by 4 bases and J by 6 bases, with 14 bases between. The CDR3 protein is CASSSGPGVDTQYF. In nucleotides, the CDR3 is TGTGCCAGCAGCTCCGGGCCCGGTGTTGATACGCAGTATTTT.

The J gene is TRBJ1-2, the V gene TRBV29-1; weak D call: TRBD1 (6 bases). The CDR3 length is 11 residues. Germline V gene sequence: CDR1 SQVTM, CDR2 ANQGSEA. This CDR3 reads CLTGGANGYTF. The CDR3 DNA follows: TGCCTTACTGGGGGGGCGAATGGCTACACCTTC.

This clone was observed a handful of times. The chain carries TRBV20-1 and TRBJ1-4; the D gene is possibly TRBD1 (5 bases). The CDR3 sequence is 11 residues long. Germline-derived CDR1 and CDR2 are DFQATT and SNEGSKA (reference sequence). CDR3 DNA sequence: TGCAGCTCCGGGGGTGCGGAAAAACTGTTTTTT. Its protein is CSSGGAEKLFF.

This chain links TRBV5-8 with TRBJ2-5; D not resolved. Trimming shortened V by 0 bases and J by 0 bases, and 6 bases separated the two germline ends. This CDR3 is 14 amino acids long. Germline lookup yields CDR1 SGHTS and CDR2 YDEGEE. CDR3 nucleotide sequence: TGTGCCAGCAGCTTGGCCATCGACCAAGAGACCCAGTACTTC. Translation gives CASSLAIDQETQYF.

This rearrangement joins TRBV15 to TRBJ1-4; D unresolved. The CDR3 is 14 residues long. The V end lost 1 base, the J end lost 12 bases, and 15 bases lay between the germline ends. In germline, CDR1 is LNHNV, CDR2 YYDKDF (reference sequence). CDR3 DNA sequence: TGTGCCACCAGCAGAGTCGGAGGTGGTGGGGAACTGTTTTTT. It encodes CATSRVGGGGELFF.

The chain employs TRBV29-1 and TRBJ1-1; 7 bases align to TRBD1. V shed 7 bases, J shed 0 bases, and the junction held 5 bases outside the gene matches. CDR1 and CDR2 (germline): SQVTM, ANQGSEA. The CDR3 extends over 13 amino acids. The CDR3 sequence is CSGVGQMNTEAFF. The CDR3, as DNA: TGCAGCGGGGTGGGACAGATGAACACTGAAGCTTTCTTT. Drawing the rest from reference TRBV29-1 and TRBJ1-1, the complete variable domain is SAVISQKPSRDICQRGTSLTIQCQVDSQVTMMFWYRQQPGQSLTLIATANQGSEATYESGFVIDKFPISRPNLTFSTLTVSNMSPEDSSIYLCSGVGQMNTEAFFGQGTRLTVV.

This clone showed up just a few times. The same CDR3 arises from other DNA sequences in this sample as well. V and J are TRBV6-6 and TRBJ2-2; D not resolved. Germline loops: CDR1 MNHNY, CDR2 SVGAGI (reference sequence). The CDR3 runs 13 residues. V gave up 0 bases and J gave up 5 bases, with 4 bases separating them. The CDR3 sequence is CASSYSGTGELFF. Written as DNA, the CDR3 is TGTGCCAGCAGTTACTCCGGGACCGGGGAGCTGTTTTTT.

This clone was seen more than once but under ten times. The J gene is TRBJ2-1, the V gene TRBV11-3, with 7 bases identical to TRBD1. The CDR3 spans 16 residues. CDR1 and CDR2 (germline): SGHNT, YENEEA. V lost 4 bases, J lost 8 bases, and 14 bases stayed unmatched. The CDR3 sequence: CASSSRKTGSGDEQFF. CDR3 coding DNA: TGTGCCAGCAGCTCTCGGAAGACAGGGTCTGGAGATGAGCAGTTCTTC.

The DNA for the CDR3 is TGCGCCAGCAGCTTGTCTACCGCGTCAGACGCGATGGGGGAGCAGTACTTC. The encoded protein is CASSLSTASDAMGEQYF. V usage is TRBV5-1 and J usage is TRBJ2-7, with D hard to call. Germline V lookup: CDR1 SGHRS, CDR2 YFSETQ. Trimming removed 1 base at V and 7 bases at J, with 24 bases between. This CDR3 spans 17 amino acids. Full variable domain (remainder filled in from reference TRBV5-1 and TRBJ2-7): KAGVTQTPRYLIKTRGQQVTLSCSPISGHRSVSWYQQTPGQGLQFLFEYFSETQRNKGNFPGRFSGRQFSNSRSEMNVSTLELGDSALYLCASSLSTASDAMGEQYFGPGTRLTVT.

This chain joins TRBV29-1 and TRBJ1-5; D unclear. Trimming left V 6 bases short and J 5 bases short, with 11 bases between. Germline values: CDR1 SQVTM, CDR2 ANQGSEA. The length of the CDR3 is 12 residues. The CDR3 region is CSVSDGDQPQHF. CDR3 nucleotides: TGCAGCGTCTCTGACGGAGATCAGCCCCAGCATTTT.

Comments on this clone: This specimen includes other DNA sequences encoding the same CDR3. This sequence joins TRBV29-1 and TRBJ1-1, with D possibly TRBD1 on 5 matching bases. CDR1 is SQVTM, CDR2 ANQGSEA, per germline. V was trimmed by 4 bases and J by 0 bases, leaving 9 bases between them. This CDR3 comprises 13 residues. CDR3: CSVAGTLNTEAFF. In nucleotides, the CDR3 is TGCAGCGTTGCGGGGACCCTGAACACTGAAGCTTTCTTT.

V gene TRBV4-1 combines with J gene TRBJ2-7; TRBD1 aligns across 8 bases. The CDR3 is 16 residues long. V was pared by 1 base and J by 1 base, with 6 bases of the junction left unmatched. Per the germline V gene, CDR1 is MGHRA and CDR2 is YSYEKL. CDR3 sequence: CASSQGQGKSSYEQYF. For the CDR3, the DNA is TGCGCCAGCAGCCAAGGACAGGGGAAGAGTTCCTACGAGCAGTACTTC.

In its sample, this clone was seen a few times. CDR3 nucleotide sequence: TGTGCCAGCAGCTCCAGACTAGCGGCACTTGATACGCAGTATTTT. It specifies CASSSRLAALDTQYF. This chain links TRBV2 with TRBJ2-3; TRBD2 matches 9 bases. The CDR3 contains 15 residues. The V gene's germline CDR1 is SNHLY and CDR2 FYNNEI. The trim removed 6 bases at V and 6 bases at J, leaving 10 bases unmatched. The variable domain in full, completed from reference TRBV2 and TRBJ2-3, reads EPEVTQTPSHQVTQMGQEVILRCVPISNHLYFYWYRQILGQKVEFLVSFYNNEISEKSEIFDDQFSVERPDGSNFTLKIRSTKLEDSAMYFCASSSRLAALDTQYFGPGTRLTVL.

A few counts support this clone. The chain combines TRBV4-1 with TRBJ2-3; 7 bases map to TRBD1. The germline V gene encodes CDR1 MGHRA and CDR2 YSYEKL. This CDR3 has 13 amino acids. V was pared by 3 bases and J by 9 bases, with 6 bases of the junction left unmatched. The CDR3 here is CASSQIDRVTQYF. The CDR3 DNA sequence: TGCGCCAGCAGCCAGATCGACAGGGTGACGCAGTATTTT.

This clone has a handful of counts. This chain uses TRBV4-1 with TRBJ1-4, with D uncertain. V lost 2 bases, J lost 10 bases, and 14 bases lay in between. Per germline, CDR1 MGHRA and CDR2 YSYEKL. The CDR3 consists of 14 residues. Here the CDR3 reads CASSQPNAEAKLFF. CDR3 DNA sequence: TGCGCCAGCAGCCAACCGAACGCGGAGGCAAAACTGTTTTTT.

The chain uses TRBV14 and TRBJ2-1; D unresolved. CDR1 is SGHDN and CDR2 is FVKESK in the germline V gene. CDR3 length: 16 amino acids. Trimming removed 4 bases at V and 0 bases at J, with 13 bases between. This CDR3 reads CASSLRADPSYNEQFF. CDR3 nucleotide sequence: TGTGCCAGCAGCCTCCGCGCTGACCCCTCCTACAATGAGCAGTTCTTC.

This chain uses TRBV7-2 with TRBJ1-1, with D perhaps matching TRBD1 (5 bases). This CDR3 is 14 amino acids long. Germline CDR1 and CDR2: SGHTA and FQGNSA. Trimming pared 7 bases from V and 0 bases from J, leaving 12 bases between. For the CDR3, the DNA is TGTGCCAGCACCATCGGGGCGGTGAACACTGAAGCTTTCTTT. Protein: CASTIGAVNTEAFF.

This clone was seen more than once but under ten times. The chain links TRBV28 to TRBJ1-5, with D maybe TRBD1 (6 bases). In germline, CDR1 is MDHEN, CDR2 SYDVKM. V lost 4 bases, J lost 5 bases, and 12 bases lay in between. This CDR3 region has 14 residues. The chain's CDR3 is CASSSGQPYQPQHF. The CDR3 region has the DNA TGTGCCAGCAGTTCTGGACAGCCATATCAGCCCCAGCATTTT.

This clone occurred once. V usage is TRBV6-1 and J usage is TRBJ1-2; no reliable D call. Germline V gene lookup returns CDR1 MNHNS and CDR2 SASEGT. The CDR3 loop spans 15 amino acids. V lost 6 bases, J lost 2 bases, and 16 bases lay in between. Here the CDR3 DNA reads TGTGCCAGCAGCCTGGACCCGGGAGGGAACTATGGCTACACCTTC. It encodes CASSLDPGGNYGYTF.

This chain uses TRBV19 with TRBJ1-1; no firm D call. Trimming took off 9 bases at V and 1 base at J, with 12 bases between the two ends. The V gene's germline CDR1 is LNHDA and CDR2 SQIVND (reference sequence). This CDR3 is 13 amino acids long. The CDR3 protein is CASGSSRNTEAFF. The CDR3 DNA reads TGTGCCAGCGGGAGTTCAAGGAACACTGAAGCTTTCTTT.

This clone was seen more than once but under ten times. The J gene is TRBJ2-3, the V gene TRBV30; a possible D gene is TRBD2 (5 bases). The germline gives CDR1 GTSNPN, CDR2 SVGIG (reference sequence). This CDR3 is 15 amino acids long. Trimming took 5 bases from V and 6 from J, leaving 21 bases between them. CDR3 residues: CAWRRGLSPGDTQYF. The CDR3 DNA reads TGTGCCTGGCGCCGAGGACTCTCTCCGGGTGATACGCAGTATTTT.

The chain has TRBV10-3 and TRBJ2-2, with 8 nucleotides matching TRBD2. Germline assignment: CDR1 ENHRY and CDR2 SYGVKD. J was trimmed by 6 bases and V by 3 bases; bases with no gene match: 6. This CDR3 region has 15 residues. The CDR3 protein is CAISDPRGLAGELFF. The CDR3 DNA reads as TGTGCCATCAGTGACCCACGGGGACTAGCCGGGGAGCTGTTTTTT.

Turning to this clone: The sample contains more than one DNA sequence encoding this CDR3. V gene TRBV5-1 combines with J gene TRBJ2-7; D may be TRBD2 (5 bases). Trimming left V 0 bases short and J 0 bases short, with 10 bases between. The germline V gene encodes CDR1 SGHRS and CDR2 YFSETQ. The CDR3 is made up of 15 amino acids. The DNA of the CDR3 is TGCGCCAGCAGCTTGGTAACGGGAAGCTCCTACGAGCAGTACTTC. Translated: CASSLVTGSSYEQYF. The variable domain in full, with the rest retrieved from reference TRBV5-1 and TRBJ2-7, is KAGVTQTPRYLIKTRGQQVTLSCSPISGHRSVSWYQQTPGQGLQFLFEYFSETQRNKGNFPGRFSGRQFSNSRSEMNVSTLELGDSALYLCASSLVTGSSYEQYFGPGTRLTVT.